The source of this T cell receptor beta chain is a study of blood T cell repertoires in COVID-19. Background on the study: Material from acute and convalescent COVID-19 was sourced from the United States, Italy and Spain. PBMCs, B-cell-depleted T cells, or T cells provided the cDNA or gDNA that made up the material.

In the original analysis: Amplification from reference gene primers served as the basis for estimated nucleated cell counts. Profiling relied on immunoSEQ multiplex PCR, and the TCRdb table lists in-frame clones only, not all of them. That table gives V, J and clone size, and the DNA gave D and trimming. The sample carries 120,000 to 150,000 clones, about 76% recorded once. Germline CDR1 SGHRS, CDR2 YFSETQ. V lost 0 bases to trimming and J lost 0 bases; unmatched junction nucleotides: 2. This CDR3 has 16 residues. The sequence was obtained from a man aged 80 or over with acute or convalescent COVID-19. The source material was peripheral blood. The chain links TRBV5-1 to TRBJ2-2, with 7 bases lining up with TRBD2. The CDR3 nucleotides read TGCGCCAGCAGCTTGGATGGGGGGGCGAACACCGGGGAGCTGTTTTTT. The encoded protein is CASSLDGGANTGELFF.